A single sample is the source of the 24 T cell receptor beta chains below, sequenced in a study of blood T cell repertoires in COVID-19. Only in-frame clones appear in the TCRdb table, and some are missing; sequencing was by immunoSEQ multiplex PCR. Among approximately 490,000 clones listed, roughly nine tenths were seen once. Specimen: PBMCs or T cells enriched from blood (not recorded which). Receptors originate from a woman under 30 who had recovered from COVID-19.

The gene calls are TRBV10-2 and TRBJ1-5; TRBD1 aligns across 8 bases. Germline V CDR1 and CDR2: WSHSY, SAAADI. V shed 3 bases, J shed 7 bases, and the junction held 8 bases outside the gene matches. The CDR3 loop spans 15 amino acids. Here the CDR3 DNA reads TGCGCCAGCAGTGAAGTTCAGGGGGCGGAGCAGCCCCAGCATTTT. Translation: CASSEVQGAEQPQHF.

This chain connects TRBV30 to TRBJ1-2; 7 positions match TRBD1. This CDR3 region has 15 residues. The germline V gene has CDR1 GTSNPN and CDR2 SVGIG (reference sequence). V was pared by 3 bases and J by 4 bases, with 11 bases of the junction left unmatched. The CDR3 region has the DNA TGTGCCTGGAGCCTCGGACAGGAACTTCCCTATGGCTACACCTTC. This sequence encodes CAWSLGQELPYGYTF.

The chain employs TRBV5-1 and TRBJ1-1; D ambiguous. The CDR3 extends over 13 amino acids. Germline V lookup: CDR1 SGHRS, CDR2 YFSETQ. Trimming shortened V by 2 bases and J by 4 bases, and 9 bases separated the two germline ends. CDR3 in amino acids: CASSFGSPTEAFF. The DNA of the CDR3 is TGCGCCAGCAGCTTCGGGTCCCCCACTGAAGCTTTCTTT.

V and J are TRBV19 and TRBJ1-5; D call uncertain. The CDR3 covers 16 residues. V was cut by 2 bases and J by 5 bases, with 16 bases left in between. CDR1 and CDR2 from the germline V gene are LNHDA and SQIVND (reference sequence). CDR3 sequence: CASSIRIGSLDQPQHF. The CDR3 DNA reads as TGTGCCAGTAGTATAAGAATCGGTAGTTTGGATCAGCCCCAGCATTTT.

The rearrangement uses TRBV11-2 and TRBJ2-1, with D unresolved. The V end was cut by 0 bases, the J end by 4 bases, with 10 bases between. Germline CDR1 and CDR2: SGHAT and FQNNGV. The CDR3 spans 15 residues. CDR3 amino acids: CASSLDLQIYNEQFF. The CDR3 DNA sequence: TGTGCCAGCAGCTTAGATCTCCAGATTTACAATGAGCAGTTCTTC.

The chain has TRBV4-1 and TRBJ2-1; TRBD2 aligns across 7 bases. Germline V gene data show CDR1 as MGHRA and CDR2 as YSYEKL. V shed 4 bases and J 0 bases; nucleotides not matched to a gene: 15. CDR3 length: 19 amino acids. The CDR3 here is CASSPAGTTSTSSYNEQFF. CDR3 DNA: TGCGCCAGCAGCCCCGCCGGGACTACCAGTACGAGCTCCTACAATGAGCAGTTCTTC.

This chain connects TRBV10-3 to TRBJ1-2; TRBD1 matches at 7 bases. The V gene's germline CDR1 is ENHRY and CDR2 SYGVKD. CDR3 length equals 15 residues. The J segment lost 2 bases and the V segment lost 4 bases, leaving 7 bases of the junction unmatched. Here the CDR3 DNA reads TGTGCCATCAGTGTCGCCGGGACAGCGAACTATGGCTACACCTTC. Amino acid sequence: CAISVAGTANYGYTF.

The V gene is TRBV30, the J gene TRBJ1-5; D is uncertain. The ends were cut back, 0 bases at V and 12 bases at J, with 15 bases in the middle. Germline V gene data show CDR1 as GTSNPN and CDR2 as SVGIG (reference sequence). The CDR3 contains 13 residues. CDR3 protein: CAWSVLNSPLQHF. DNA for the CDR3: TGTGCCTGGAGTGTACTGAACAGCCCGCTCCAGCATTTT.

CDR3 protein: CASSRMGAGGNQPQHF. For the CDR3, the DNA is TGTGCCAGCAGCCGGATGGGGGCTGGTGGCAATCAGCCCCAGCATTTT. The chain is built from TRBV27 and TRBJ1-5, with D maybe TRBD1 (6 bases). The V gene lost 6 bases and the J gene lost 2 bases, with 17 bases spanning the gap. Germline CDR1 and CDR2: MNHEY and SMNVEV (reference sequence). CDR3 length: 16 residues.

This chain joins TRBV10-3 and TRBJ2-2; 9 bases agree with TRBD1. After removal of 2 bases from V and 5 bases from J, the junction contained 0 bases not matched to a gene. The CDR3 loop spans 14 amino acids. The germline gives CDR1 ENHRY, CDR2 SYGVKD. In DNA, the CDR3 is TGTGCCATCAGTGAGGGACAGGGGACCGGGGAGCTGTTTTTT. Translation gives CAISEGQGTGELFF.

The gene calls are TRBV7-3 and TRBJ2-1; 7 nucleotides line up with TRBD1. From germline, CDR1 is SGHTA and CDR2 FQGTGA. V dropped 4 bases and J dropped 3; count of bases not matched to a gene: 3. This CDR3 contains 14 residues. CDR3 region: CASSSDRNYNEQFF. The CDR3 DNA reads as TGTGCCAGCAGCTCGGACAGGAACTACAATGAGCAGTTCTTC. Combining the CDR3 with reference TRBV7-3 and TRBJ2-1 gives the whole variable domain GAGVSQTPSNKVTEKGKYVELRCDPISGHTALYWYRQSLGQGPEFLIYFQGTGAADDSGLPNDRFFAVRPEGSVSTLKIQRTERGDSAVYLCASSSDRNYNEQFFGPGTRLTVL.

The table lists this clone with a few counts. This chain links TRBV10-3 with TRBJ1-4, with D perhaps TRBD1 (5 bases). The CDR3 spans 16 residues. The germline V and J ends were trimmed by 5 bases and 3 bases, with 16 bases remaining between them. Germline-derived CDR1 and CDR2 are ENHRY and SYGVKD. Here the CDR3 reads CAISPSREAANEKLFF. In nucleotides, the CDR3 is TGTGCCATCAGTCCGTCCAGGGAGGCGGCTAATGAAAAACTGTTTTTT.

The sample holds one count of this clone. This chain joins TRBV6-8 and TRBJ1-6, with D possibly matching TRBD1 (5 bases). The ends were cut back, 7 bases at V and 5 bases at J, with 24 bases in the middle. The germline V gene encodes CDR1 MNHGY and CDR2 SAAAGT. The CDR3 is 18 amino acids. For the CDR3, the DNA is TGTGCCAGCAATCCCAGGGATGCCCTCTTACTACATAATTCACCCCTCCACTTT. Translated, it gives CASNPRDALLLHNSPLHF.

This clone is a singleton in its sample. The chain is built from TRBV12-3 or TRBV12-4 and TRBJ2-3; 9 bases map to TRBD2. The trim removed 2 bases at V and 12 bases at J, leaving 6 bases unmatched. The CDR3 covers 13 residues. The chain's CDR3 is CASSLSSGGPQYF. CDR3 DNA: TGTGCCAGCAGTTTAAGTAGCGGGGGCCCTCAGTATTTT.

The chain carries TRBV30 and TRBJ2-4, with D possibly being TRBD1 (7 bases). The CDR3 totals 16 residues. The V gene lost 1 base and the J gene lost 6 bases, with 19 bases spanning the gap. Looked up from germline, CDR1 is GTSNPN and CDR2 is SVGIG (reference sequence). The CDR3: CAWSAGPQGRGNIQYF. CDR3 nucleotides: TGTGCCTGGAGTGCTGGACCACAGGGGCGGGGAAACATTCAGTACTTC.

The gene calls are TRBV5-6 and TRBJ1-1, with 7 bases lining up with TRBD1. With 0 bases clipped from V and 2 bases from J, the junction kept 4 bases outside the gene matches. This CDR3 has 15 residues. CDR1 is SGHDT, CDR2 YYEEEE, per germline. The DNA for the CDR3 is TGTGCCAGCAGCTTGGTAGGGACAGACAACACTGAAGCTTTCTTT. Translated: CASSLVGTDNTEAFF. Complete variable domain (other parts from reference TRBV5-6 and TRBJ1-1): DAGVTQSPTHLIKTRGQQVTLRCSPKSGHDTVSWYQQALGQGPQFIFQYYEEEERQRGNFPDRFSGHQFPNYSSELNVNALLLGDSALYLCASSLVGTDNTEAFFGQGTRLTVV.

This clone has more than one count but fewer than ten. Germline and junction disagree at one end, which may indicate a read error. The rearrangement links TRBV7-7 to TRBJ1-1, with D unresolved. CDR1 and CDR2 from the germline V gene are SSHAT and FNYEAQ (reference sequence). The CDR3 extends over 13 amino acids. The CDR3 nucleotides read TGTGCTAGCAGCTTCGGTCCGGACACTGAAGCTTTCTTT. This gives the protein CASSFGPDTEAFF.

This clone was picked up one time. For the CDR3, the DNA is TGTGCCAGCACTCAAGGGGCTGAAGCTTTCTTT. It yields the protein CASTQGAEAFF. The rearrangement joins TRBV12-3 or TRBV12-4 to TRBJ1-1; weak D call: TRBD1 (5 bases). Deletions cut 7 bases from V and 6 bases from J, with 9 bases between. This CDR3 comprises 11 residues.

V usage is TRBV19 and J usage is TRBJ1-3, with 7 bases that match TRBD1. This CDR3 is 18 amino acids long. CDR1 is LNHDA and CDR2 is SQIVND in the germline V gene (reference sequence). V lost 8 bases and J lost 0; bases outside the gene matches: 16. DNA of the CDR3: TGTGCCAGTTCCACAGGGGTCTCCTTACAATACTCTGGAAACACCATATATTTT. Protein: CASSTGVSLQYSGNTIYF.

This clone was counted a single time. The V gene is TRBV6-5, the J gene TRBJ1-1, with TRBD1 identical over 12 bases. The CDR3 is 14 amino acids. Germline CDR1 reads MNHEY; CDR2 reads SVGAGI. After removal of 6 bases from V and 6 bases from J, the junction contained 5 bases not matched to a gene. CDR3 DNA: TGTGCCAGCAGGCAGGGACAGGGGGCAGCTGAAGCTTTCTTT. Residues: CASRQGQGAAEAFF.

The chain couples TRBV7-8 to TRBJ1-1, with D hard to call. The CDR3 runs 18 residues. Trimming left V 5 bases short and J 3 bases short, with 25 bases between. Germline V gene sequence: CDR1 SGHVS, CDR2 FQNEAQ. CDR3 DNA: TGTGCCAGCAGCCAAATTTACCTCACTGGCTCCCAGGACACTGAAGCTTTCTTT. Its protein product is CASSQIYLTGSQDTEAFF.

The DNA for the CDR3 is TGTGCCAGCAGCGCCGACAGGATGAACACTGAAGCTTTCTTT. Amino acids: CASSADRMNTEAFF. The chain has TRBV3-1 (or the pseudogene TRBV3-2) and TRBJ1-1, with a possible D match to TRBD1 (6 bases). CDR1 LGHDT and CDR2 YNNKEL come from the germline V gene (reference sequence). The CDR3 runs to 14 residues. Trimming left V 5 bases short and J 0 bases short, with 10 bases between.

The CDR3 bases are TGTGCCACCAGTGATTCCAGGGAATGGACAGATACGCAGTATTTT. Translating gives CATSDSREWTDTQYF. The chain carries TRBV24-1 and TRBJ2-3; perhaps TRBD1 as D (5 bases). Germline-derived CDR1 and CDR2 are KGHDR and SFDVKD. CDR3 size: 15 residues. V lost 2 bases, J lost 3 bases, and 11 bases lay in between.

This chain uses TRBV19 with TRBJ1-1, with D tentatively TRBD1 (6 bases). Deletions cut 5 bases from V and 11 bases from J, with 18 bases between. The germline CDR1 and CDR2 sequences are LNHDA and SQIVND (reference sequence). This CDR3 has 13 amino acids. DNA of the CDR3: TGTGCCAGTAGTTACGGGGGGCAGGGACCGGCTTTCTTT. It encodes CASSYGGQGPAFF. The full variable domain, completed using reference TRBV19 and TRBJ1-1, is DGGITQSPKYLFRKEGQNVTLSCEQNLNHDAMYWYRQDPGQGLRLIYYSQIVNDFQKGDIAEGYSVSREKKESFPLTVTSAQKNPTAFYLCASSYGGQGPAFFGQGTRLTVV.